The present T cell receptor (beta chain) was sequenced within a study of CD8 T cells in ankylosing spondylitis (dated by TCRdb to 2017 to 2019). Context from the whole study: The study set out to find disease-linked TCR variants by profiling T cell receptor beta repertoires in ankylosing spondylitis patients and healthy donors. In total, the full study cohort was made up of roughly 100 healthy donors and approximately 27 ankylosing spondylitis patients. Peripheral blood samples were taken, and synovial fluid was additionally collected from ankylosing spondylitis patients. What the research found in general, with its limitations: Some motif variants had previously been reported in the synovial fluid and blood of reactive arthritis patients, which suggests shared mechanisms of disease initiation. A TCR beta motif made up of several highly homologous amino acid variants appeared to be characteristic of blood from ankylosing spondylitis patients. The disease-linked clones were reported as significantly enriched in matched synovial fluid samples from ankylosing spondylitis patients. A CD8+ phenotype was shown by the disease-linked clones, which were found at relatively low frequencies in peripheral blood.

CDR1 and CDR2 are read off the germline V gene as MGHDK and SYGVNS. The CDR3 spans 11 residues, from the cysteine through the phenylalanine. The retained sequence is limited to the CDR3, 33 bases, with the frame set at the first base. V is reduced by 6 bases and J by 5 bases, leaving a spacing of 7 bases between them. This clonotype was observed at least ten times. The antigen it recognizes is unknown. Per-base qualities were not stored, and no clone one base away is much larger. The sample was run on an Illumina HiSeq 2500. Quantitative 5'-RACE with molecular barcodes was the method used to prepare the TCR beta libraries. Per the source publication's procedure: A new computational method, built on a probabilistic model of VDJ rearrangement, was used to identify disease-linked TCR variants. Starting from the raw public reads, TCRdb applied fastp trimming at Q25, assembled clones with MiXCR and retained in-frame beta chains. Rows matching on CDR3 protein sequence are summarized as one entry with the most common DNA and genes. The authors' filters were not applied to this entry. This sample is represented by around 300,000 distinct CDR3 sequences; roughly 14% of them were singletons. 1.1% of the sample goes to the ten largest clones.

The TCR sequence derives from a male donor with ankylosing spondylitis or in good health (not recorded which). What was sequenced was blood, either unsorted or a sorted T cell fraction (not recorded which). The V gene is TRBV25-1 and the J gene is TRBJ1-2; too little of a D gene remains to name it. The nucleotide sequence reads TGTGCCAGCAGAAGCAGTTATGGCTACACCTTC. This translates into CASRSSYGYTF.